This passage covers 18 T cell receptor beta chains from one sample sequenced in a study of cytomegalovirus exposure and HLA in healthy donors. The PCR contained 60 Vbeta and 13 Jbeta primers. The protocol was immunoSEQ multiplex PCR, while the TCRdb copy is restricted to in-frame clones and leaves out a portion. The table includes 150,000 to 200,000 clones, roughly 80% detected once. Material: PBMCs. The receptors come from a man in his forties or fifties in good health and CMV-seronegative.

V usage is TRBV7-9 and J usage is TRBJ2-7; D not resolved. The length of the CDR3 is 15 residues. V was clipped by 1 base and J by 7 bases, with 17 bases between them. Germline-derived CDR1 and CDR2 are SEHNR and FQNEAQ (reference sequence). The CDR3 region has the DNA TGTGCCAGCAGCTTAGTGGGCAGGCCCGATCGAGAGCAGTACTTC. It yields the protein CASSLVGRPDREQYF.

CDR3 nucleotides: TGTGCCAGCAGCTTAGGGGGCATCATAGAGACCCAGTACTTC. Its translation is CASSLGGIIETQYF. This sequence joins TRBV7-2 and TRBJ2-5, with D possibly TRBD1 on 5 matching bases. V was pared by 1 base and J by 4 bases, with 10 bases between. This CDR3 has 14 residues. The germline CDR1 and CDR2 sequences are SGHTA and FQGNSA.

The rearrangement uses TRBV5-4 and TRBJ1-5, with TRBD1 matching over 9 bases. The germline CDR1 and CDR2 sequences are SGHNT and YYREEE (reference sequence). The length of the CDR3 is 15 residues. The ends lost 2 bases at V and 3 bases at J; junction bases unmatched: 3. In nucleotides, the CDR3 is TGTGCCAGCAGCTTTGGGACAGGGCTCAATCAGCCCCAGCATTTT. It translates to CASSFGTGLNQPQHF. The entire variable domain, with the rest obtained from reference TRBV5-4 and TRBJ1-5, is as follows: ETGVTQSPTHLIKTRGQQVTLRCSSQSGHNTVSWYQQALGQGPQFIFQYYREEENGRGNFPPRFSGLQFPNYSSELNVNALELDDSALYLCASSFGTGLNQPQHFGDGTRLSIL.

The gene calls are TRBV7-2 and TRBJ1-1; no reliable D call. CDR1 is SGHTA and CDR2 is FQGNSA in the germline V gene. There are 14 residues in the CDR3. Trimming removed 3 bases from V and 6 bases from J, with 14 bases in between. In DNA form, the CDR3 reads TGTGCCAGCAGCTTTGGGCCGCTCAACCCTGAAGCTTTCTTT. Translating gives CASSFGPLNPEAFF.

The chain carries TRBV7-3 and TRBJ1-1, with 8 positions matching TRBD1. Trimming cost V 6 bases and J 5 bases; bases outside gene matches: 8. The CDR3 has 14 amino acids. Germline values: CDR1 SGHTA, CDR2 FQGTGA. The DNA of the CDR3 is TGTGCCAGCAGTCCACAGGGGGAGGGGACTGAAGCTTTCTTT. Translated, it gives CASSPQGEGTEAFF.

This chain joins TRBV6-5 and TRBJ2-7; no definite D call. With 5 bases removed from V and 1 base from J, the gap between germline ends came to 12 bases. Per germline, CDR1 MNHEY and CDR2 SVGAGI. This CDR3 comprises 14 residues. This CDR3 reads CASSLFRGSYEQYF. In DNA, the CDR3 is TGTGCCAGCAGTCTTTTCCGCGGTTCCTACGAGCAGTACTTC.

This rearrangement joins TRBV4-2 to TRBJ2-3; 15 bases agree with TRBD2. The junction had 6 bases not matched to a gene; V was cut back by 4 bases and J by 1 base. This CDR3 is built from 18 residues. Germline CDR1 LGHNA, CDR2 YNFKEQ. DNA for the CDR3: TGTGCCAGCAGCCGCGGACTAGCGGGGGGGCGGGGCACAGATACGCAGTATTTT. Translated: CASSRGLAGGRGTDTQYF.

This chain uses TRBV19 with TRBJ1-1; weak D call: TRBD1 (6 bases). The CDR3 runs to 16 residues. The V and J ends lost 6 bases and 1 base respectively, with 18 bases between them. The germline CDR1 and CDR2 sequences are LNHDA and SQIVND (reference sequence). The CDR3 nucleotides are TGTGCCAGTAGGCTGACAGGTCCACCTAGGAACACTGAAGCTTTCTTT. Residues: CASRLTGPPRNTEAFF.

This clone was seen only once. This CDR3 reads CASSKGTGGYEKLFF. The CDR3 bases are TGTGCCAGTAGTAAAGGGACAGGGGGGTATGAAAAACTGTTTTTT. The chain is built from TRBV19 and TRBJ1-4; 11 bases are shared with TRBD1. CDR1 is LNHDA and CDR2 is SQIVND in the germline V gene (reference sequence). The CDR3 totals 15 residues. The V and J ends lost 4 bases and 6 bases, in that order; junction bases with no gene match: 4.

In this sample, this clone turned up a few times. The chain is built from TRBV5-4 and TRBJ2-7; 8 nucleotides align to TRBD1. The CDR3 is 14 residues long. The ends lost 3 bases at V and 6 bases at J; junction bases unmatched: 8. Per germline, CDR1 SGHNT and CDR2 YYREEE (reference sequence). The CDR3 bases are TGTGCCAGCAGCTCCTTGCGGACAGGGCTCGAGCAGTACTTC. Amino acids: CASSSLRTGLEQYF. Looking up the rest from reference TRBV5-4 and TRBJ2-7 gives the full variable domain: ETGVTQSPTHLIKTRGQQVTLRCSSQSGHNTVSWYQQALGQGPQFIFQYYREEENGRGNFPPRFSGLQFPNYSSELNVNALELDDSALYLCASSSLRTGLEQYFGPGTRLTVT.

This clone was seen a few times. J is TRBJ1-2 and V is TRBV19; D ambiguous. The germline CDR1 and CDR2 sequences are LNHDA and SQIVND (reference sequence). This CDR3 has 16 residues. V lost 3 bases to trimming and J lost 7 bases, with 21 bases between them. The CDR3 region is CASSILGGQAFGGYTF. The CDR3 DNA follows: TGTGCCAGTAGTATCTTGGGTGGTCAGGCCTTCGGTGGCTACACCTTC.

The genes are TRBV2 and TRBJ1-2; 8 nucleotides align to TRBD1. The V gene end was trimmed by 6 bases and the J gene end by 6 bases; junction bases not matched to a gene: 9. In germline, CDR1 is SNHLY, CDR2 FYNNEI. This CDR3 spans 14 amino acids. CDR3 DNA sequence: TGTGCCAGCAGGGGACAGGCGACCTTTGATGGCTACACCTTC. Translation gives CASRGQATFDGYTF.

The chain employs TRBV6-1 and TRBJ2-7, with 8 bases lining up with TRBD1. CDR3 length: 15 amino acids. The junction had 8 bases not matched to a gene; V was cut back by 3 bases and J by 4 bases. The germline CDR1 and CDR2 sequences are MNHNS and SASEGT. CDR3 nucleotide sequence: TGTGCCAGCAGTGATAGGACAGGGAACCATTACGAGCAGTACTTC. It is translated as CASSDRTGNHYEQYF.

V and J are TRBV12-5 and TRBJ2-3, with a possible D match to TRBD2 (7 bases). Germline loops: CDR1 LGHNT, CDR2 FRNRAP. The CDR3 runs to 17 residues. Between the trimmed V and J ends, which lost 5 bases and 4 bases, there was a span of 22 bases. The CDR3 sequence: CASGQGWGGGAADTQYF. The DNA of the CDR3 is TGTGCTAGTGGTCAGGGGTGGGGTGGGGGGGCCGCAGATACGCAGTATTTT.

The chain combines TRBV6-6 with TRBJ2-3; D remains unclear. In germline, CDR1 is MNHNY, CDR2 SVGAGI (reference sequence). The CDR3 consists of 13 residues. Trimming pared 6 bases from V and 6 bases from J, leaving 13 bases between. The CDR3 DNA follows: TGTGCCAGCAGGCGACAAATGGTGGATACGCAGTATTTT. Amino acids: CASRRQMVDTQYF.

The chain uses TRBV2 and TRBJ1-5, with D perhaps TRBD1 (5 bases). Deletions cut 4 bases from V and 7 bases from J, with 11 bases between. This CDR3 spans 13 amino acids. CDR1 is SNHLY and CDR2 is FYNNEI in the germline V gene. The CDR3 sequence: CASSVIRGQPQHF. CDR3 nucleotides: TGTGCCAGCAGTGTTATAAGGGGACAGCCCCAGCATTTT.

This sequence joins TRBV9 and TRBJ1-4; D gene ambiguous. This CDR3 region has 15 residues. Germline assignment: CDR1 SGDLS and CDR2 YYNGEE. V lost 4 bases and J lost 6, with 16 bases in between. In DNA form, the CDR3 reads TGTGCCAGCAGCCCCAACCCCGCGGGCTATGAAAAACTGTTTTTT. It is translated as CASSPNPAGYEKLFF. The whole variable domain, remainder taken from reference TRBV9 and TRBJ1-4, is DSGVTQTPKHLITATGQRVTLRCSPRSGDLSVYWYQQSLDQGLQFLIQYYNGEERAKGNILERFSAQQFPDLHSELNLSSLELGDSALYFCASSPNPAGYEKLFFGSGTQLSVL.

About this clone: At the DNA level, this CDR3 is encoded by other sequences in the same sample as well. The CDR3 reads CASSRALAGGTDTQYF. CDR3 bases: TGTGCCAGTAGTCGGGCACTAGCGGGAGGCACAGATACGCAGTATTTT. The V gene is TRBV19, the J gene TRBJ2-3; 11 bases match TRBD2. Germline CDR1 reads LNHDA; CDR2 reads SQIVND (reference sequence). This CDR3 has 16 residues. V was pared by 5 bases and J by 1 base, with 5 bases of the junction left unmatched.